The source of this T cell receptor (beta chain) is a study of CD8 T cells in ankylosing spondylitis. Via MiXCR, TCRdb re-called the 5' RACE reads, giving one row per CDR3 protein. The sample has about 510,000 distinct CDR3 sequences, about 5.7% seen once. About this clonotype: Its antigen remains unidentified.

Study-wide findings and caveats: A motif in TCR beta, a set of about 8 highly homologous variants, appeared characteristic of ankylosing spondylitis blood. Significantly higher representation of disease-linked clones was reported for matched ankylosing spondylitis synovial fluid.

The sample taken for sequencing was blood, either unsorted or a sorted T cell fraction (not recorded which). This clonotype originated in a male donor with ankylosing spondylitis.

CDR3 region: CSAPDRTANGQTQYF. CDR3 in DNA: TGCAGTGCTCCGGACCGGACAGCGAATGGGCAGACCCAGTACTTC. V is TRBV20-1 and J is TRBJ2-5, with TRBD1 as a possible D gene (6 bases). The CDR3 is made up of 15 amino acids. Germline V gene sequence: CDR1 DFQATT, CDR2 SNEGSKA (reference sequence). V was clipped by 5 bases and J by 6 bases, with 22 bases between them.